A single T cell receptor (beta chain) is shown here with its context. CDR1 is SGHRS and CDR2 is YFSETQ in the germline V gene. This CDR3 has 14 residues. Trimming took 3 bases from V and 7 from J, leaving 16 bases between them. The record originates from a study of radiation and T cells in renal cell carcinoma. As to treatment: 15 Gy SBRT to primary tumor, nephrectomy 4 weeks later. TCRdb keeps only in-frame clones here, not all; method: immunoSEQ multiplex PCR. The sample carries about 9,300 clones, 63% recorded once. The chain recombines TRBV5-1 with TRBJ1-2; D uncertain. The TCR was taken from a woman between 45 and 65 years old with renal cell carcinoma. This material consisted of tumor tissue, taken from a patient whose treatment included radiotherapy and nephrectomy. CDR3 amino acids: CASSSFGPTRGYTF. The CDR3 DNA reads as TGCGCCAGCAGCTCTTTCGGTCCAACGCGTGGCTACACCTTC. The full variable domain, in which reference TRBV5-1 and TRBJ1-2 provide the parts outside the CDR3, is KAGVTQTPRYLIKTRGQQVTLSCSPISGHRSVSWYQQTPGQGLQFLFEYFSETQRNKGNFPGRFSGRQFSNSRSEMNVSTLELGDSALYLCASSSFGPTRGYTFGSGTRLTVV.